The clone carrying this T cell receptor beta chain has at least ten counts. The source of the sample is a study of early T cells in non-severe SARS-CoV-2 infection. This CDR3 region has 13 residues. Unmatched junction bases numbered 2, after V lost 5 bases and J lost 5 bases. The germline gives CDR1 MDHEN, CDR2 SYDVKM. Unique molecular identifiers were added to individual cDNA molecules. TCRdb re-analysed the 5' RACE reads in MiXCR, keeping a single row per CDR3 protein. The sample has around 44,000 distinct CDR3 sequences; around 9.5% are singletons. The sequence was collected from an adult who was a healthcare worker with PCR-confirmed SARS-CoV-2 infection or an uninfected control (not recorded which). The chain uses TRBV28 and TRBJ1-5, with TRBD1 matching over 8 bases. Sequencing was carried out using whole blood. CDR3 bases: TGTGCCAGCAGTCCGGGACAGGATCAGCCCCAGCATTTT. This codes for CASSPGQDQPQHF.